The 31 T cell receptor beta chains given below trace back to one sample, sequenced in a study of T cells in Graves' hyperthyroidism and ophthalmopathy. What was amplified from RNA transcripts were TCR beta CDR3 regions. In the first-round RT-PCR of the TCR CDR3, the HTBI primer set was used. TCRdb re-derived calls from the multiplex PCR reads in MiXCR, one entry per CDR3 protein. This sample has some 620,000 distinct CDR3 sequences, with 15% to 20% found just once. The specimen sequenced was blood. The receptors were sampled from a woman in her 30s with Graves' hyperthyroidism.

In its sample, this clonotype was seen many times. The J gene is TRBJ2-7, the V gene TRBV7-3, with D possibly TRBD1 on 6 matching bases. Trimming removed 4 bases from V and 3 bases from J, with 16 bases in between. The CDR3 consists of 15 residues. CDR1 SGHTA and CDR2 FQGTGA come from the germline V gene. CDR3 DNA: TGTGCCAGCAGCTCACAGGGTGGGAGTTACTACGAGCAGTACTTC. Translated, it gives CASSSQGGSYYEQYF. The full variable domain, completed using reference TRBV7-3 and TRBJ2-7, is GAGVSQTPSNKVTEKGKYVELRCDPISGHTALYWYRQSLGQGPEFLIYFQGTGAADDSGLPNDRFFAVRPEGSVSTLKIQRTERGDSAVYLCASSSQGGSYYEQYFGPGTRLTVT.

V is TRBV5-8 and J is TRBJ2-1; 7 bases fit TRBD1. The CDR3 has 16 amino acids. Germline V CDR1 and CDR2: SGHTS, YDEGEE. V lost 6 bases to trimming and J lost 0 bases; unmatched junction nucleotides: 9. CDR3 amino acids: CASIILRGSSYNEQFF. For the CDR3, the DNA is TGTGCCAGCATCATCCTCAGGGGGAGCTCCTACAATGAGCAGTTCTTC.

CDR3 residues: CASSLVGTSFEQYF. CDR3 sequence (DNA): TGTGCCAGCAGCTTAGTCGGGACTAGTTTCGAGCAGTACTTC. The chain uses TRBV11-1 and TRBJ2-7; 8 positions match TRBD2. Germline V gene lookup returns CDR1 SGHAT and CDR2 FQDESV (reference sequence). The CDR3 extends over 14 amino acids. With V trimmed by 1 base and J by 6 bases, 5 bases remained unmatched.

In its sample, this clonotype was seen many times. This chain connects TRBV3-1 to TRBJ1-2, with D perhaps matching TRBD1 (5 bases). CDR3 length: 11 residues. The V end lost 6 bases, the J end lost 6 bases, and 8 bases lay between the germline ends. Germline CDR1 LGHDT, CDR2 YNNKEL (reference sequence). DNA for the CDR3: TGTGCCAGCAGGCAGGGCGATGGCTACACCTTC. Protein sequence: CASRQGDGYTF.

This clonotype was found many times. V and J are TRBV28 and TRBJ2-2; D could derive from TRBD1 or TRBD2 (6 bases each). V was pared by 2 bases and J by 3 bases, with 16 bases between. The CDR3 covers 17 residues. Germline CDR1 reads MDHEN; CDR2 reads SYDVKM. The CDR3: CASSLIVGGADTGELFF. The CDR3 DNA reads TGTGCCAGCAGTTTAATCGTCGGGGGCGCGGACACCGGGGAGCTGTTTTTT.

Ten or more counts support this clonotype. CDR3 region: CASSLWDPSEQYF. CDR3 sequence (DNA): TGTGCCAGCAGCTTATGGGACCCTAGCGAGCAGTACTTC. The V and J genes are TRBV7-9 and TRBJ2-7; either TRBD1 or TRBD2 may fit D (5 bases each). Germline-derived CDR1 and CDR2 are SEHNR and FQNEAQ (reference sequence). CDR3 length equals 13 residues. V shed 2 bases and J shed 6 bases, with 11 bases lying between them.

Points on this clonotype: Since a much larger clone is just one base distant, this may be a read error. The J gene is TRBJ2-5, the V gene TRBV7-2; TRBD2 is a possible D gene (6 bases). The CDR3 has 15 residues. Germline V gene lookup returns CDR1 SGHTA and CDR2 FQGNSA. CDR3 in DNA: TGTGCCAGCAGCGCCGATGGGAGGATACAAGAGACCCAGTGCTTC. As protein: CASSADGRIQETQCF.

The chain carries TRBV6-1 and TRBJ2-4, with TRBD2 as a possible D gene (5 bases). The CDR3 is 15 amino acids. Per the germline V gene, CDR1 is MNHNS and CDR2 is SASEGT. Trimming shortened V by 6 bases and J by 0 bases, and 12 bases separated the two germline ends. CDR3 amino acids: CASRDGLLAKNIQYF. The CDR3 bases are TGTGCCAGCAGGGACGGACTTCTAGCCAAAAACATTCAGTACTTC.

This clonotype was seen at least ten times. The V call is TRBV12-3 or TRBV12-4, the J call TRBJ2-1; either TRBD1 or TRBD2 may supply D (5 bases each). With 8 bases removed from V and 8 bases from J, the gap between germline ends came to 13 bases. The CDR3 is made up of 12 amino acids. For the CDR3, the DNA is TGTGCCAGCGGGGGTAATAGCCATGAGCAGTTCTTC. This translates into CASGGNSHEQFF.

This clonotype was detected a few times. The CDR3 spells CASSLLTGTGDPYNEQFF. Here the CDR3 DNA reads TGTGCCAGCAGCCTACTCACCGGGACAGGGGACCCCTACAATGAGCAGTTCTTC. The V gene is TRBV4-2, the J gene TRBJ2-1; TRBD1 matches at 10 bases. J gave up 2 bases and V 4 bases, and 11 bases lay outside the gene matches. Germline loops: CDR1 LGHNA, CDR2 YNFKEQ. The CDR3 is made up of 18 amino acids.

This clonotype was seen ten or more times. The chain combines TRBV6-1 with TRBJ2-3; 14 bases are shared with TRBD2. The V gene's germline CDR1 is MNHNS and CDR2 SASEGT. This CDR3 comprises 16 residues. J was trimmed by 6 bases and V by 4 bases; bases with no gene match: 6. CDR3 DNA: TGTGCCAGCAGTGCCCTGGGACTAGCGGGAGCCGATACGCAGTATTTT. Residues: CASSALGLAGADTQYF.

This rearrangement joins TRBV30 to TRBJ1-6, with TRBD1 matching over 7 bases. The CDR3 has 15 amino acids. CDR1 is GTSNPN, CDR2 SVGIG, per germline (reference sequence). The trim removed 3 bases at V and 0 bases at J, leaving 2 bases unmatched. The CDR3 sequence is CAWRRQGSYNSPLHF. CDR3 coding DNA: TGTGCCTGGAGAAGACAGGGCTCCTATAATTCACCCCTCCACTTT.

For the CDR3, the DNA is TGTGCCAGCAAGGTCGGGCAGAACACTGAAGCTTTCTTT. Translated: CASKVGQNTEAFF. The chain employs TRBV6-1 and TRBJ1-1; D call uncertain. V was trimmed by 7 bases and J by 1 base, leaving 10 bases between them. CDR1 is MNHNS, CDR2 SASEGT, per germline. This CDR3 is 13 amino acids long.

The sample holds many counts of this clonotype. The chain joins TRBV11-3 to TRBJ2-3, with no clear D. Per the germline V gene, CDR1 is SGHNT and CDR2 is YENEEA. This CDR3 has 15 residues. Trimming cost V 3 bases and J 2 bases, with 12 bases left between them. Here the CDR3 DNA reads TGTGCCAGCAGCTTTAGAAGCCCTCCCACAGATACGCAGTATTTT. It yields the protein CASSFRSPPTDTQYF.

The chain combines TRBV11-3 with TRBJ2-1, with a possible D match to TRBD1 (5 bases). CDR3 size: 13 residues. The V end was cut by 5 bases, the J end by 12 bases, with 17 bases between. Germline-derived CDR1 and CDR2 are SGHNT and YENEEA. The DNA for the CDR3 is TGTGCCAGCAGCCTCCAATTTGGGGCCACGCAGTTCTTC. This sequence encodes CASSLQFGATQFF.

The chain recombines TRBV6-1 with TRBJ2-5; 13 bases align to TRBD2. CDR1 is MNHNS, CDR2 SASEGT, per germline. V was pared by 3 bases and J by 7 bases, with 8 bases of the junction left unmatched. CDR3 length equals 16 residues. DNA of the CDR3: TGTGCCAGCAGTGACCGGGGACTAGCGGGGACGTGGACCCAGTACTTC. It is translated as CASSDRGLAGTWTQYF.

The table lists this clonotype with many counts. The chain couples TRBV28 to TRBJ2-1; D is unclear. The CDR3 contains 13 residues. Trimming pared 5 bases from V and 10 bases from J, leaving 15 bases between. Germline CDR1 MDHEN, CDR2 SYDVKM. In DNA form, the CDR3 reads TGTGCCAGCAGTCCATATCGGGTCGGGGAGCAGTTCTTC. This translates into CASSPYRVGEQFF.

The table lists this clonotype with many counts. This chain connects TRBV24-1 to TRBJ2-2; D call uncertain. This CDR3 comprises 15 residues. Trimming left V 3 bases short and J 5 bases short, with 12 bases between. In germline, CDR1 is KGHDR, CDR2 SFDVKD. The CDR3 DNA reads TGTGCCACCAGTGATCCCGGAAGTCGGACCGGGGAGCTGTTTTTT. Protein product: CATSDPGSRTGELFF.

This clonotype was picked up many times. The rearrangement uses TRBV27 and TRBJ2-1; 9 bases match TRBD2. V gave up 0 bases and J gave up 9 bases; unmatched junction bases: 12. The CDR3 consists of 17 residues. Germline CDR1 is MNHEY and CDR2 is SMNVEV (reference sequence). The CDR3 region is CASSLSMGLAGSGEQFF. DNA for the CDR3: TGTGCCAGCAGTTTATCTATGGGGCTAGCGGGATCGGGTGAGCAGTTCTTC.

In its sample, this clonotype was seen a few times. Written as DNA, the CDR3 is TGTGCCAGCAGCCAAGAAGCGGGACGGACCCAGCCCCAGCATTTT. Its protein product is CASSQEAGRTQPQHF. This chain uses TRBV4-2 with TRBJ1-5; tentative D call: TRBD1 (5 bases). The CDR3 has 15 residues. V was trimmed by 0 bases and J by 7 bases, leaving 13 bases between them. Germline V gene sequence: CDR1 LGHNA, CDR2 YNFKEQ.

This clonotype has a single count. This chain uses TRBV15 with TRBJ2-1, with no clear D. V lost 0 bases and J lost 4, with 19 bases in between. The CDR3 consists of 18 residues. Germline V lookup: CDR1 LNHNV, CDR2 YYDKDF (reference sequence). CDR3 region: CATSRETPGRRSYNEQFF. The CDR3 DNA sequence: TGTGCCACCAGCAGAGAGACGCCCGGACGGCGGTCATACAATGAGCAGTTCTTC.

As regards this clonotype: A clone one base away is much larger, so this may be a read error. CDR3 sequence: CASSLSPSPYNEQFF. The DNA of the CDR3 is TGTGCCAGCAGCTTGTCCCCAAGTCCCTACAATGAGCAGTTCTTC. The V and J genes are TRBV7-2 and TRBJ2-1; D is unclear. From germline, CDR1 is SGHTA and CDR2 FQGNSA. This CDR3 region has 15 residues. Trimming cost V 3 bases and J 2 bases, with 11 bases left between them.

This clonotype was recorded a few times. The CDR3, as DNA: TGTGCCAGCAGTTCCCAGCCAGCCAACCCCCCCGATACGCAGTATTTT. The encoded protein is CASSSQPANPPDTQYF. The V gene is TRBV6-1, the J gene TRBJ2-3, with D unclear. The ends were cut back, 5 bases at V and 6 bases at J, with 21 bases in the middle. The V gene's germline CDR1 is MNHNS and CDR2 SASEGT. The CDR3 spans 16 residues.

The chain uses TRBV5-1 and TRBJ1-2; D not resolved. The germline gives CDR1 SGHRS, CDR2 YFSETQ. The V gene lost 0 bases and the J gene lost 4 bases, with 19 bases spanning the gap. The CDR3 covers 17 residues. CDR3 nucleotide sequence: TGCGCCAGCAGCTTGGGGGGTTCGCCCTGGGAAGGCTATGGCTACACCTTC. Translation gives CASSLGGSPWEGYGYTF.

The genes are TRBV30 and TRBJ1-6; 8 bases line up with TRBD1. V lost 5 bases and J lost 8; bases outside the gene matches: 5. The germline CDR1 and CDR2 sequences are GTSNPN and SVGIG (reference sequence). This CDR3 has 13 amino acids. In nucleotides, the CDR3 is TGTGCCTGGGCCGACAGGGGTGATTCACCCCTCCACTTT. Encoded protein: CAWADRGDSPLHF. Looking up the rest from reference TRBV30 and TRBJ1-6 gives the full variable domain: SQTIHQWPATLVQPVGSPLSLECTVEGTSNPNLYWYRQAAGRGLQLLFYSVGIGQISSEVPQNLSASRPQDRQFILSSKKLLLSDSGFYLCAWADRGDSPLHFGNGTRLTVT.

This clonotype was counted many times. The CDR3 protein is CASSTFTGRTNEKLFF. The DNA of the CDR3 is TGTGCCAGCAGCACCTTCACGGGGCGAACTAATGAAAAACTGTTTTTT. This chain joins TRBV5-5 and TRBJ1-4, with a weak D call TRBD1 (5 bases). The germline gives CDR1 SGHKS, CDR2 YYEKEE (reference sequence). The germline V and J ends were trimmed by 4 bases and 1 base, with 14 bases remaining between them. The CDR3 consists of 16 residues.

J is TRBJ2-1 and V is TRBV27, with a possible D match to TRBD2 (5 bases). The V gene's germline CDR1 is MNHEY and CDR2 SMNVEV (reference sequence). CDR3 size: 14 residues. The ends were cut back, 6 bases at V and 3 bases at J, with 12 bases in the middle. CDR3 sequence reads: CASSPITSYNEQFF. CDR3 coding DNA: TGTGCCAGCAGCCCTATCACTAGCTACAATGAGCAGTTCTTC.

This clonotype was seen repeatedly, ten times or more. The chain recombines TRBV2 with TRBJ2-1, with TRBD1 matching 12 bases. V was pared by 4 bases and J by 3 bases, with 4 bases of the junction left unmatched. Germline V gene sequence: CDR1 SNHLY, CDR2 FYNNEI. The CDR3 consists of 16 residues. The CDR3 region is CASSGWDRGLYNEQFF. The CDR3, as DNA: TGTGCCAGCAGTGGGTGGGACAGGGGGCTCTACAATGAGCAGTTCTTC.

This clonotype occurred many times. The V call is TRBV30, the J call TRBJ2-1; 8 nucleotides agree with TRBD2. V dropped 5 bases and J dropped 0; count of bases not matched to a gene: 6. The germline CDR1 and CDR2 sequences are GTSNPN and SVGIG (reference sequence). The CDR3 contains 15 residues. CDR3 region: CAWVSGTSSYNEQFF. The CDR3 nucleotides read TGTGCCTGGGTTAGCGGGACGAGCTCCTACAATGAGCAGTTCTTC.

In its sample, this clonotype was seen a few times. The chain recombines TRBV29-1 with TRBJ1-1; D perhaps matches TRBD1 (6 bases). Germline CDR1 reads SQVTM; CDR2 reads ANQGSEA. Trimming pared 6 bases from V and 3 bases from J, leaving 20 bases between. This CDR3 region has 15 residues. The CDR3 region is CSVGGGGRTYTEAFF. CDR3 in DNA: TGCAGCGTGGGGGGGGGGGGCAGGACGTACACTGAAGCTTTCTTT.

The rearrangement uses TRBV6-2 or TRBV6-3 and TRBJ2-7, with 8 nucleotides matching TRBD2. The V gene end was trimmed by 10 bases and the J gene end by 3 bases; junction bases not matched to a gene: 11. CDR1 and CDR2 (germline): MNHEY, SVGEGT. The CDR3 is made up of 14 amino acids. CDR3 nucleotide sequence: TGTGCCACCCTTTCGGGGGGGCAAGGCTACGAGCAGTACTTC. It codes for CATLSGGQGYEQYF.